This record covers a single T cell receptor beta chain. This CDR3 is built from 16 residues. From germline, CDR1 is SQVTM and CDR2 ANQGSEA. Trimming removed 4 bases from V and 0 bases from J, with 16 bases in between. The data are from a study of T cells in localized non-small cell lung cancer. Assay used: immunoSEQ multiplex PCR; TCRdb lists only in-frame clones, some missing. The sample has around 91,000 clones; approximately 86% are singletons. The rearrangement uses TRBV29-1 and TRBJ2-4, with a weak D call TRBD2 (6 bases). This TCR came from a man aged 35 to 69 with stage I squamous cell lung carcinoma. Sequenced material: peripheral blood, taken before any cancer treatment. The CDR3 here is CSVAPAGLLAKNIQYF. The CDR3 region has the DNA TGCAGCGTTGCTCCAGCGGGCTTACTAGCCAAAAACATTCAGTACTTC.